There are many counts of the clone carrying this T cell receptor (beta chain). The authors amplified TCR beta CDR3 regions from RNA transcripts. First-round RT-PCR employed HTBI primers, with a second-round multiplex PCR after it. TCRdb called the multiplex PCR reads again in MiXCR, with one record for every CDR3 protein. The repertoire holds 150,000 to 200,000 distinct CDR3 sequences, with approximately 40% as singletons. The data stem from a study of Graves' ophthalmopathy and Graves' hyperthyroidism. CDR3 size: 12 residues. V lost 5 bases and J 6 bases, leaving 8 bases between the germline ends. This clonotype originated in a man aged 25-45 years with Graves' ophthalmopathy. This chain connects TRBV12-3 or TRBV12-4 to TRBJ2-4; D uncertain. Sequenced: peripheral blood. The CDR3 bases are TGTGCCAGCAGTGTGGGAATAAACATTCAGTACTTC. Amino acid sequence: CASSVGINIQYF.